Each of the 25 T cell receptor beta chains below was sequenced from the same sample in a study of technical replicates of blood from several donors. The data were produced by immunoSEQ multiplex PCR, yet TCRdb's version contains in-frame clones alone and is incomplete. This sample yields approximately 75,000 clones, of which 95% are seen a single time; roughly 0.36% belongs to the top ten. Sequenced material: T cells isolated from PBMCs. The source of these receptors is a human donor in good health.

The rearrangement links TRBV4-1 to TRBJ2-5; D may be TRBD2 (5 bases). With 1 base removed from V and 5 bases from J, the gap between germline ends came to 17 bases. Per the germline V gene, CDR1 is MGHRA and CDR2 is YSYEKL. The CDR3 has 16 amino acids. CDR3 sequence (DNA): TGCGCCAGCAGCCAAGCGTTTGAGGGAGAGTGGGAGACCCAGTACTTC. It is translated as CASSQAFEGEWETQYF.

V and J are TRBV27 and TRBJ1-1, with D hard to call. The CDR3 spans 16 residues. V lost 1 base and J lost 1, with 13 bases in between. Per the germline V gene, CDR1 is MNHEY and CDR2 is SMNVEV (reference sequence). CDR3 protein: CASSLYPEPGNTEAFF. CDR3 bases: TGTGCCAGCAGTTTATACCCCGAACCGGGGAACACTGAAGCTTTCTTT.

This clone was detected only once. The chain recombines TRBV11-2 with TRBJ1-5; D is ambiguous. The germline V gene has CDR1 SGHAT and CDR2 FQNNGV. Trimming shortened V by 3 bases and J by 3 bases, and 9 bases separated the two germline ends. This CDR3 is built from 14 residues. DNA of the CDR3: TGTGCCAGCAGCTTGTCCACATCCAATCAGCCCCAGCATTTT. It specifies CASSLSTSNQPQHF.

This clone was observed a single time. This rearrangement joins TRBV18 to TRBJ2-7, with D perhaps matching TRBD1 (6 bases). Germline loops: CDR1 KGHSH, CDR2 LQKENI. The CDR3 sequence is 13 residues long. The V end lost 2 bases, the J end lost 5 bases, and 10 bases lay between the germline ends. CDR3 amino acids: CASSPDRSDEQYF. The DNA for the CDR3 is TGTGCCAGCTCACCAGACAGGTCGGACGAGCAGTACTTC.

Notes on this clone: Other DNA sequences in the sample encode the same CDR3. The chain employs TRBV5-1 and TRBJ2-7, with D hard to call. The CDR3 contains 12 residues. Germline lookup yields CDR1 SGHRS and CDR2 YFSETQ. The V and J ends lost 0 bases and 3 bases respectively, with 4 bases between them. CDR3 sequence reads: CASSLDNYEQYF. In nucleotides, the CDR3 is TGCGCCAGCAGCTTGGACAACTACGAGCAGTACTTC.

This chain links TRBV28 with TRBJ1-3; 9 bases are a match to TRBD1. Looked up from germline, CDR1 is MDHEN and CDR2 is SYDVKM. The CDR3 consists of 15 residues. The trim removed 2 bases at V and 3 bases at J, leaving 2 bases unmatched. CDR3 DNA: TGTGCCAGCAGTTTAGGACAGGGGTTTGGAAACACCATATATTTT. It yields the protein CASSLGQGFGNTIYF.

In this sample, this clone turned up once. The chain employs TRBV11-2 and TRBJ1-2, with D unclear. The V end was cut by 0 bases, the J end by 3 bases, with 5 bases between. CDR3 length equals 13 residues. In germline, CDR1 is SGHAT, CDR2 FQNNGV. This CDR3 is CASSLDPYYGYTF. Written as DNA, the CDR3 is TGTGCCAGCAGCTTAGATCCGTACTATGGCTACACCTTC.

This clone occurred once. This chain connects TRBV7-9 to TRBJ1-4, with TRBD1 as a possible D gene (6 bases). Trimming removed 6 bases at V and 0 bases at J, with 8 bases between. The CDR3 loop spans 14 amino acids. Germline V gene lookup returns CDR1 SEHNR and CDR2 FQNEAQ (reference sequence). CDR3 nucleotide sequence: TGTGCCAGCAGACAGGGAGCAACTAATGAAAAACTGTTTTTT. This codes for CASRQGATNEKLFF. Looking up the rest from reference TRBV7-9 and TRBJ1-4 gives the full variable domain: DTGVSQNPRHKITKRGQNVTFRCDPISEHNRLYWYRQTLGQGPEFLTYFQNEAQLEKSRLLSDRFSAERPKGSFSTLEIQRTEQGDSAMYLCASRQGATNEKLFFGSGTQLSVL.

The chain uses TRBV7-2 and TRBJ2-6, with D unclear. The CDR3 covers 18 residues. The germline gives CDR1 SGHTA, CDR2 FQGNSA. V shed 5 bases and J shed 1 base, with 18 bases lying between them. The DNA for the CDR3 is TGTGCCAGCAGCCTTCGGGTGGCAACGCTTTCTGGGGCCAACGTCCTGACTTTC. Translated, it gives CASSLRVATLSGANVLTF.

The CDR3 loop reads CASSSIALTGGGSTEAFF. The CDR3 DNA reads as TGTGCCAGCAGTTCAATAGCATTAACAGGGGGCGGCTCCACTGAAGCTTTCTTT. V and J are TRBV27 and TRBJ1-1; 9 nucleotides line up with TRBD1. The germline CDR1 and CDR2 sequences are MNHEY and SMNVEV (reference sequence). This CDR3 comprises 18 residues. V shed 4 bases and J 4 bases; nucleotides not matched to a gene: 16.

This rearrangement joins TRBV11-3 to TRBJ2-2; no firm D call. Germline-derived CDR1 and CDR2 are SGHNT and YENEEA. The CDR3 spans 13 residues. Trimming shortened V by 7 bases and J by 4 bases, and 10 bases separated the two germline ends. The CDR3 DNA follows: TGTGCCAGCACCTCTCTTCTCACCGGGGAGCTGTTTTTT. As protein: CASTSLLTGELFF.

The chain recombines TRBV4-1 with TRBJ2-7, with TRBD1 identical over 7 bases. CDR1 and CDR2 (germline): MGHRA, YSYEKL. This CDR3 contains 15 residues. Unmatched junction bases numbered 11, after V lost 4 bases and J lost 5 bases. The CDR3 DNA follows: TGCGCCAGCAGCCGGACCGGGACAGCCTACGACGAGCAGTACTTC. Its protein product is CASSRTGTAYDEQYF.

The chain employs TRBV10-3 and TRBJ1-3; no definite D call. The CDR3 runs to 13 residues. Per the germline V gene, CDR1 is ENHRY and CDR2 is SYGVKD. Trimming removed 4 bases from V and 2 bases from J, with 6 bases in between. DNA for the CDR3: TGTGCCATCAGTGTCGGTCCTGGAAACACCATATATTTT. Its translation: CAISVGPGNTIYF.

This chain links TRBV4-2 with TRBJ2-1; 9 bases fit TRBD2. CDR1 LGHNA and CDR2 YNFKEQ come from the germline V gene. The junction had 6 bases not matched to a gene; V was cut back by 0 bases and J by 0 bases. This CDR3 comprises 18 residues. The CDR3 DNA follows: TGTGCCAGCAGCCAAGATAGGAGCGGGAGGAGCTCCTACAATGAGCAGTTCTTC. Its translation is CASSQDRSGRSSYNEQFF.

The chain recombines TRBV13 with TRBJ2-3; TRBD2 matches 7 bases. Germline trimming cut 1 base from V and 0 bases from J; bases unmatched to any gene: 7. Germline CDR1 is PRHDT and CDR2 is FYEKMQ (reference sequence). The CDR3 is made up of 17 amino acids. The CDR3, as DNA: TGTGCCAGCAGCTTAGTCCAAGCGGGACCTAGCACAGATACGCAGTATTTT. This codes for CASSLVQAGPSTDTQYF.

The gene calls are TRBV18 and TRBJ2-2; the D gene is possibly TRBD1 (6 bases). The germline V gene encodes CDR1 KGHSH and CDR2 LQKENI. Trimming took off 4 bases at V and 4 bases at J, with 7 bases between the two ends. The CDR3 loop spans 13 amino acids. This chain's CDR3 is CASSLDSTGELFF. CDR3 nucleotide sequence: TGTGCCAGCTCACTGGACAGCACCGGGGAGCTGTTTTTT. Filled out from reference TRBV18 and TRBJ2-2, the complete variable domain reads NAGVMQNPRHLVRRRGQEARLRCSPMKGHSHVYWYRQLPEEGLKFMVYLQKENIIDESGMPKERFSAEFPKEGPSILRIQQVVRGDSAAYFCASSLDSTGELFFGEGSRLTVL.

The chain employs TRBV5-1 and TRBJ2-5; TRBD1 might be the D (5 bases). Germline loops: CDR1 SGHRS, CDR2 YFSETQ. CDR3 length: 16 amino acids. Trimming took 6 bases from V and 3 from J, leaving 21 bases between them. In DNA form, the CDR3 reads TGCGCCAGCATCAGGGCCCCTGGGCCTTTTGAAGAGACCCAGTACTTC. Its protein product is CASIRAPGPFEETQYF. Filled out from reference TRBV5-1 and TRBJ2-5, the complete variable domain reads KAGVTQTPRYLIKTRGQQVTLSCSPISGHRSVSWYQQTPGQGLQFLFEYFSETQRNKGNFPGRFSGRQFSNSRSEMNVSTLELGDSALYLCASIRAPGPFEETQYFGPGTRLLVL.

The chain employs TRBV6-4 and TRBJ1-1; maybe TRBD1 (6 bases). The CDR3 is 13 residues long. Germline V CDR1 and CDR2: MRHNA, SNTAGT. V lost 6 bases and J 5 bases, leaving 13 bases between the germline ends. CDR3 residues: CASSVQGGTEAFF. CDR3 sequence (DNA): TGTGCCAGCAGCGTACAGGGTGGGACTGAAGCTTTCTTT.

The V call is TRBV28, the J call TRBJ2-4; 14 bases are a match to TRBD2. Germline CDR1 is MDHEN and CDR2 is SYDVKM. V shed 5 bases, J shed 9 bases, and the junction held 9 bases outside the gene matches. This CDR3 contains 16 residues. In nucleotides, the CDR3 is TGTGCCAGCAGTATAGGGACTAGCGGGAGTTGGGTCATTCAGTACTTC. It specifies CASSIGTSGSWVIQYF.

This sequence joins TRBV4-1 and TRBJ2-3; 9 bases fit TRBD1. The CDR3 totals 20 residues. CDR1 is MGHRA and CDR2 is YSYEKL in the germline V gene. The V gene end was trimmed by 4 bases and the J gene end by 2 bases; junction bases not matched to a gene: 19. CDR3 bases: TGCGCCAGCAGCCCTAGGGACAGGGCAACGGGAATGATTAACACAGATACGCAGTATTTT. It translates to CASSPRDRATGMINTDTQYF.

This clone was recorded only once. This chain joins TRBV25-1 and TRBJ2-5; D not certain. V lost 3 bases, J lost 1 base, and 12 bases lay in between. The CDR3 is 15 residues long. The germline V gene encodes CDR1 MGHDK and CDR2 SYGVNS. CDR3 amino acids: CASSDFFGIQETQYF. CDR3 coding DNA: TGTGCCAGCAGTGACTTTTTTGGCATCCAAGAGACCCAGTACTTC. Complete variable domain (other parts from reference TRBV25-1 and TRBJ2-5): EADIYQTPRYLVIGTGKKITLECSQTMGHDKMYWYQQDPGMELHLIHYSYGVNSTEKGDLSSESTVSRIRTEHFPLTLESARPSHTSQYLCASSDFFGIQETQYFGPGTRLLVL.

The rearrangement joins TRBV29-1 to TRBJ1-2; unclear D gene. This CDR3 has 12 amino acids. The V and J ends lost 3 bases and 4 bases respectively, with 9 bases between them. Per the germline V gene, CDR1 is SQVTM and CDR2 is ANQGSEA. CDR3 in amino acids: CSVDGEGYGYTF. The CDR3, as DNA: TGCAGCGTTGACGGGGAAGGCTATGGCTACACCTTC.

The J gene is TRBJ2-1, the V gene TRBV9; TRBD2 is a possible D gene (6 bases). The germline CDR1 and CDR2 sequences are SGDLS and YYNGEE. The CDR3 is 16 amino acids. V was pared by 0 bases and J by 3 bases, with 13 bases between. The CDR3 here is CASSVGASELYNEQFF. CDR3 sequence (DNA): TGTGCCAGCAGCGTAGGGGCTAGCGAACTCTACAATGAGCAGTTCTTC.

The chain recombines TRBV4-3 with TRBJ2-1, with TRBD2 identical over 9 bases. The trim removed 1 base at V and 8 bases at J, leaving 15 bases unmatched. Germline-derived CDR1 and CDR2 are LGHNA and YSLEER. The CDR3 is 18 residues long. The CDR3 region is CASSQVWVAGVYIDEQFF. The CDR3 DNA follows: TGCGCCAGCAGCCAAGTCTGGGTAGCGGGAGTTTATATAGATGAGCAGTTCTTC.

This clone has a single count. The V call is TRBV27, the J call TRBJ1-2; TRBD1 might be the D (6 bases). The CDR3 length is 13 residues. Per the germline V gene, CDR1 is MNHEY and CDR2 is SMNVEV (reference sequence). Trimming took off 5 bases at V and 8 bases at J, with 15 bases between the two ends. CDR3 sequence: CASSTLTGFGYTF. The DNA for the CDR3 is TGTGCCAGCAGTACCCTTACAGGGTTCGGCTACACCTTC.